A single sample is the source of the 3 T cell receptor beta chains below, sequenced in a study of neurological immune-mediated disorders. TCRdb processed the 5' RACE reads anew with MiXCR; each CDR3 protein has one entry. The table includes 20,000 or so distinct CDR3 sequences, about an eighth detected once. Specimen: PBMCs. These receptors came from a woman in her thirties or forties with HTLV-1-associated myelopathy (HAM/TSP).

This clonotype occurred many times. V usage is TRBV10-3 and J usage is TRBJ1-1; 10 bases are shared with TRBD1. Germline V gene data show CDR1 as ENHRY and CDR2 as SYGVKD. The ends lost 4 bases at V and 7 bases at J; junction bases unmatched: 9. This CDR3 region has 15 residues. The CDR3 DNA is TGTGCCATCAGTGGGCGGGACAGGGGTCAGGATGAAGCTTTCTTT. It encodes CAISGRDRGQDEAFF.

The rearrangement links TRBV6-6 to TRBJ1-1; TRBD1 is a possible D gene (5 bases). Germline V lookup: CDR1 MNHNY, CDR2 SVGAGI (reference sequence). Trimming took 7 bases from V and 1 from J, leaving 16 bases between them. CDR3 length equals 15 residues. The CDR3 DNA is TGTGCCAGCACCAAAACCGGGACGGGGAACACTGAAGCTTTCTTT. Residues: CASTKTGTGNTEAFF.

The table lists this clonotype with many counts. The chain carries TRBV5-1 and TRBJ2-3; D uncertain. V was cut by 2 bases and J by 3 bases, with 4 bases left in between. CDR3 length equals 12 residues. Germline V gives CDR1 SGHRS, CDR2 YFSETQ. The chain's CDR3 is CASSFPTDTQYF. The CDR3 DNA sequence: TGCGCCAGCAGCTTCCCTACAGATACGCAGTATTTT.